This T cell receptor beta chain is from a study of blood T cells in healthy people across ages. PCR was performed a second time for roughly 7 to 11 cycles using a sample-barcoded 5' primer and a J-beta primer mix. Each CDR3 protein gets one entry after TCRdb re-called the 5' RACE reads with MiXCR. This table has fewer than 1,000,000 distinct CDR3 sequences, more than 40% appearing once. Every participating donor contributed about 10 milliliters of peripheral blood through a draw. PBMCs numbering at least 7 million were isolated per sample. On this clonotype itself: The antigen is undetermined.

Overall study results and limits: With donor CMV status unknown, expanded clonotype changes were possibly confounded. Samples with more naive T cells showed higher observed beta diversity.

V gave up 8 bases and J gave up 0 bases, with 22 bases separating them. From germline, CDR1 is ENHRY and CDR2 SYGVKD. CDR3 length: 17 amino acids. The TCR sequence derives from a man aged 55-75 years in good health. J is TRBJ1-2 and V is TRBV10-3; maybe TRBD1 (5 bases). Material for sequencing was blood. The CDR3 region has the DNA TGTGCCATCGGTGCCCCGGCCGGACTGACAGCTAACTATGGCTACACCTTC. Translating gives CAIGAPAGLTANYGYTF.